Following are 16 T cell receptor beta chains from one sample sequenced in a study of blood T cells in healthy people across ages. Together with a sample-barcoded 5' primer, a J-beta primer mix was included in a second PCR lasting about 7 to 12 cycles. MiXCR was run by TCRdb on the 5' RACE reads, yielding one entry per CDR3 protein. The table shows 650,000 to 950,000 distinct CDR3 sequences, with around 45% occurring only once. Specimen: blood. These receptors came from a man in his 60s in good health.

The J gene is TRBJ1-1, the V gene TRBV6-6, with D possibly TRBD1 on 6 matching bases. Germline V gene data show CDR1 as MNHNY and CDR2 as SVGAGI (reference sequence). The V end lost 4 bases, the J end lost 4 bases, and 13 bases lay between the germline ends. The CDR3 totals 14 residues. The CDR3 DNA is TGTGCCAGCAGTTTCCCAGGGGCGGTCACTGAAGCTTTCTTT. Its translation: CASSFPGAVTEAFF.

This clonotype was counted between two and nine times. This chain links TRBV10-3 with TRBJ1-2; a weak D match, TRBD1 (5 bases). There are 14 residues in the CDR3. V lost 3 bases to trimming and J lost 7 bases, with 15 bases between them. Germline CDR1 reads ENHRY; CDR2 reads SYGVKD. The DNA for the CDR3 is TGTGCCATCAGTGATCCAGGGATGGAACCTGGCTACACCTTC. It encodes CAISDPGMEPGYTF.

This clonotype was counted between two and nine times. The chain couples TRBV28 to TRBJ2-7, with TRBD1 identical over 7 bases. The length of the CDR3 is 15 residues. Germline values: CDR1 MDHEN, CDR2 SYDVKM. Losses at the gene ends were 4 bases for V and 3 bases for J; bases not matched to a gene: 9. The CDR3 DNA reads TGTGCCAGCAGTTCCCCTTCGACAGGGTACTACGAGCAGTACTTC. Translating it yields CASSSPSTGYYEQYF.

The rearrangement uses TRBV5-1 and TRBJ1-2, with 9 bases aligning to TRBD1. CDR1 and CDR2 from the germline V gene are SGHRS and YFSETQ. V lost 4 bases and J lost 6; bases outside the gene matches: 4. The CDR3 contains 13 residues. DNA for the CDR3: TGCGCCAGCAGCAAACAGGGGGCGGATGGCTACACCTTC. This gives the protein CASSKQGADGYTF.

About this clonotype itself: A much larger clone differs by one base, so this may be a read error. The chain has TRBV6-2 or TRBV6-3 and TRBJ2-1; the match to TRBD1 covers 9 bases. The CDR3 length is 15 residues. The germline V gene encodes CDR1 MNHEY and CDR2 SVGEGT. The CDR3 DNA reads as TGTGCCAGCAGTTCTACAGGGGGCTCCTACAATGAGCGGTTCTTC. Protein sequence: CASSSTGGSYNERFF.

This clonotype has just one count. A junction boundary mismatches the germline segment, possibly from a read error. The CDR3 DNA reads as TGCAGTGCCAGCCGACTAGCGGATACAGATGCGCAGTATTTT. Protein: CSASRLADTDAQYF. The chain couples TRBV20-1 to TRBJ2-3; 9 nucleotides agree with TRBD2. This CDR3 is 14 amino acids long. Germline CDR1 DFQATT, CDR2 SNEGSKA (reference sequence).

This clonotype was observed a few times. This chain uses TRBV7-9 with TRBJ2-1; TRBD2 aligns across 10 bases. V lost 6 bases and J lost 10; bases outside the gene matches: 12. This CDR3 is 15 amino acids long. CDR1 and CDR2 from the germline V gene are SEHNR and FQNEAQ (reference sequence). CDR3 residues: CASSASGGAGKEQFF. As DNA, the CDR3 is TGTGCCAGCAGTGCCAGCGGGGGGGCCGGAAAGGAGCAGTTCTTC.

This clonotype appeared many times. The chain recombines TRBV20-1 with TRBJ2-5; TRBD1 aligns across 8 bases. V shed 4 bases, J shed 2 bases, and the junction held 15 bases outside the gene matches. Germline values: CDR1 DFQATT, CDR2 SNEGSKA (reference sequence). The CDR3 covers 17 residues. The CDR3 nucleotides are TGCAGTGCTAAGAGACCTCAGGTCAACAGGGGGCAAGAGACCCAGTACTTC. Protein: CSAKRPQVNRGQETQYF.

This clonotype has only a few counts. This chain uses TRBV20-1 with TRBJ1-5; no clear D gene. Germline V CDR1 and CDR2: DFQATT, SNEGSKA (reference sequence). CDR3 length: 13 amino acids. V lost 0 bases, J lost 0 bases, and 3 bases lay in between. The chain's CDR3 is CSARDNSNQPQHF. CDR3 in DNA: TGCAGTGCTAGAGATAATAGCAATCAGCCCCAGCATTTT.

J is TRBJ2-7 and V is TRBV5-1; 10 bases match TRBD1. This CDR3 has 15 residues. J lost 4 bases, V lost 4 bases, and 8 bases had no gene match. The germline CDR1 and CDR2 sequences are SGHRS and YFSETQ. The CDR3 here is CASSEKTGGAYEQYF. CDR3 nucleotide sequence: TGCGCCAGCAGCGAAAAGACAGGGGGCGCGTACGAGCAGTACTTC.

The chain is built from TRBV6-6 and TRBJ2-1, with 9 bases aligning to TRBD1. J lost 6 bases, V lost 0 bases, and 6 bases had no gene match. This CDR3 region has 16 residues. Germline CDR1 is MNHNY and CDR2 is SVGAGI (reference sequence). CDR3 region: CASSYSPGTGINEQFF. CDR3 in DNA: TGTGCCAGCAGTTACTCCCCCGGGACAGGGATCAATGAGCAGTTCTTC.

This clonotype was counted a few times. This chain uses TRBV11-2 with TRBJ1-4, with TRBD1 matching 7 bases. This CDR3 has 16 residues. Germline V gene sequence: CDR1 SGHAT, CDR2 FQNNGV. Losses at the gene ends were 1 base for V and 5 bases for J; bases not matched to a gene: 7. The chain's CDR3 is CASSLASGTANEKLFF. The CDR3 nucleotides are TGTGCCAGCAGCTTAGCCTCCGGGACAGCCAATGAAAAACTGTTTTTT.

This clonotype was seen a handful of times. The V gene is TRBV29-1, the J gene TRBJ2-2; tentative D call: TRBD2 (7 bases). Germline V CDR1 and CDR2: SQVTM, ANQGSEA. The CDR3 is made up of 15 amino acids. The V end was cut by 7 bases, the J end by 1 base, with 16 bases between. The CDR3 coding sequence is TGCAGCGCTCGTAGGGGGGGCCTGAACACCGGGGAGCTGTTTTTT. It yields the protein CSARRGGLNTGELFF.

The chain has TRBV6-2 or TRBV6-3 and TRBJ1-6; unclear D gene. The CDR3 is 18 amino acids. Deletions cut 0 bases from V and 4 bases from J, with 16 bases between. Germline values: CDR1 MNHEY, CDR2 SVGEGT. CDR3 protein: CASSYSPSTETYNSPLHF. The CDR3 DNA follows: TGTGCCAGCAGTTACTCTCCCTCGACTGAAACTTATAATTCACCCCTCCACTTT.

The chain is built from TRBV6-2 or TRBV6-3 and TRBJ2-3; unclear D gene. V was clipped by 2 bases and J by 5 bases, with 5 bases between them. CDR1 and CDR2 from the germline V gene are MNHEY and SVGEGT. The CDR3 has 12 residues. The CDR3 protein is CASSYTEDTQYF. CDR3 nucleotide sequence: TGTGCCAGCAGTTACACGGAAGATACGCAGTATTTT.

The chain carries TRBV24-1 and TRBJ2-3; 11 bases map to TRBD1. This CDR3 spans 18 amino acids. J was trimmed by 2 bases and V by 3 bases; bases with no gene match: 9. In germline, CDR1 is KGHDR, CDR2 SFDVKD. The CDR3: CATSDAPGTGGPTDTQYF. CDR3 sequence (DNA): TGTGCCACCAGTGATGCCCCGGGGACAGGGGGTCCCACAGATACGCAGTATTTT.